This TCR beta chain was documented in a study of cytomegalovirus exposure and HLA in healthy donors. This clone turned up a few times. This CDR3 is built from 12 residues. Germline CDR1 reads MNHNS; CDR2 reads SASEGT. With 3 bases removed from V and 2 bases from J, the gap between germline ends came to 5 bases. Primers for the PCR totalled 60 Vbeta and 13 Jbeta. Sequencing used immunoSEQ multiplex PCR; TCRdb keeps in-frame clones, though not all of them. The sample holds about 210,000 clones, more than 70% seen once. This TCR was sampled from a boy younger than 18 in good health and CMV-seronegative. The sample consisted of PBMCs. The chain couples TRBV6-1 to TRBJ2-7; D unresolved. DNA for the CDR3: TGTGCCAGCAGTGAGGCCACCTACGAGCAGTACTTC. Residues: CASSEATYEQYF.